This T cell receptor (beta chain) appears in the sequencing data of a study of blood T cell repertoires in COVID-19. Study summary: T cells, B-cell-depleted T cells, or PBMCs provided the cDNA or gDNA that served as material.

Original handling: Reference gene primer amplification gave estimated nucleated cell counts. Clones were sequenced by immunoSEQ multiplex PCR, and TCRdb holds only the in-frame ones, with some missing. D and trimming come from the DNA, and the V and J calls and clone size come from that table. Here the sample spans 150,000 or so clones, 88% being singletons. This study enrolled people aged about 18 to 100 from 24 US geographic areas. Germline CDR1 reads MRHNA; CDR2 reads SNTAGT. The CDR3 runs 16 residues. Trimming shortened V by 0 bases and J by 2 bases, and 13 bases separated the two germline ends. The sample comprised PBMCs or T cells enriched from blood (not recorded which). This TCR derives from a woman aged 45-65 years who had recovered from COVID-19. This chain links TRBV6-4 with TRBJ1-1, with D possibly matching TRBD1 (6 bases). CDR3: CASSDSNQGPNTEAFF. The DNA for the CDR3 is TGTGCCAGCAGTGACTCGAACCAGGGGCCTAACACTGAAGCTTTCTTT.